These 17 T cell receptor beta chains originate from one sample sequenced in a study of OX40 agonist ivuxolimab in advanced cancers. Method: immunoSEQ multiplex PCR; TCRdb's copy keeps in-frame clones and lacks some. The sample shows tens of thousands of clones, about 92% of them seen only once. Material: CD4+ or CD8+ T cells sorted from blood, obtained in a trial of the OX40 agonist ivuxolimab. These receptor sequences come from an adult with an advanced solid tumor such as melanoma, head and neck, liver or kidney cancer.

V gene TRBV2 combines with J gene TRBJ1-1; TRBD1 is a possible D gene (5 bases). This CDR3 is 15 amino acids long. V lost 2 bases and J lost 1, with 11 bases in between. Germline V gene sequence: CDR1 SNHLY, CDR2 FYNNEI. The CDR3 DNA sequence: TGTGCCAGCAGTGAAACAGGAGGCTGGAACACTGAAGCTTTCTTT. Translated: CASSETGGWNTEAFF. The full variable domain, with the rest looked up from reference TRBV2 and TRBJ1-1, is EPEVTQTPSHQVTQMGQEVILRCVPISNHLYFYWYRQILGQKVEFLVSFYNNEISEKSEIFDDQFSVERPDGSNFTLKIRSTKLEDSAMYFCASSETGGWNTEAFFGQGTRLTVV.

There are a few counts of this clone. V is TRBV19 and J is TRBJ1-2; tentatively, D is TRBD1 (5 bases). Trimming shortened V by 3 bases and J by 5 bases, and 10 bases separated the two germline ends. CDR1 and CDR2 (germline): LNHDA, SQIVND (reference sequence). The CDR3 loop spans 13 amino acids. The CDR3 loop reads CASSMRDGYGYTF. The CDR3 DNA reads as TGTGCCAGTAGTATGCGGGACGGATATGGCTACACCTTC.

V is TRBV6-5 and J is TRBJ1-5; 7 bases line up with TRBD1. Trimming took 5 bases from V and 0 from J; bases not matched to a gene: 1. The CDR3 sequence is 14 residues long. The germline V gene encodes CDR1 MNHEY and CDR2 SVGAGI. CDR3 protein: CASSKGASNQPQHF. The CDR3 DNA follows: TGTGCCAGCAGTAAGGGGGCTAGCAATCAGCCCCAGCATTTT.

The genes are TRBV7-8 and TRBJ1-6; possibly TRBD1 for D (5 bases). V lost 5 bases, J lost 7 bases, and 15 bases lay in between. The CDR3 loop spans 15 amino acids. Germline V gene data show CDR1 as SGHVS and CDR2 as FQNEAQ. CDR3 sequence: CASSRTGGRNSPLHF. The CDR3, as DNA: TGTGCCAGCAGCAGAACGGGGGGTCGGAATTCACCCCTCCACTTT.

The chain couples TRBV5-4 to TRBJ2-3; 9 bases are a match to TRBD1. With 4 bases clipped from V and 5 bases from J, the junction kept 5 bases outside the gene matches. Per germline, CDR1 SGHNT and CDR2 YYREEE (reference sequence). The CDR3 spans 14 residues. DNA for the CDR3: TGTGCCAGCAGCCGGACAGGGGCTGGAGATACGCAGTATTTT. Its protein is CASSRTGAGDTQYF.

As for this clone: Germline and junction disagree at one end, which may indicate a read error. The rearrangement links TRBV5-1 to TRBJ2-5; D is possibly TRBD1 or TRBD2 (5 bases each). Germline CDR1 reads SGHRS; CDR2 reads YFSETQ. The CDR3 consists of 13 residues. CDR3 residues: CASSLGRTWTQYF. The CDR3 DNA reads as TGTGCCAGCAGCTTGGGACGGACCTGGACCCAGTACTTC.

This sequence joins TRBV5-1 and TRBJ2-7, with no clear D. The CDR3 length is 14 residues. CDR1 SGHRS and CDR2 YFSETQ come from the germline V gene. V gave up 6 bases and J gave up 1 base, with 14 bases separating them. CDR3 residues: CASKSRSSSYEQYF. The CDR3 DNA reads TGCGCCAGCAAAAGCCGGAGCAGTTCCTACGAGCAGTACTTC.

The genes are TRBV10-1 and TRBJ2-7; TRBD1 is a possible D gene (6 bases). Trimming took 2 bases from V and 4 from J, leaving 18 bases between them. Per germline, CDR1 WNHNN and CDR2 SYGVQD (reference sequence). This CDR3 comprises 16 residues. CDR3 in DNA: TGCGCCAGCAGTGAGCTTCCTCCGGGACAAGTGTACGAGCAGTACTTC. It specifies CASSELPPGQVYEQYF.

This clone was detected once. CDR3 nucleotide sequence: TGTGCCAGCAGTACAAGGACAGAATACAATGAGCAGTTCTTC. This gives the protein CASSTRTEYNEQFF. This chain joins TRBV6-6 and TRBJ2-1, with a possible D match to TRBD1 (6 bases). CDR1 MNHNY and CDR2 SVGAGI come from the germline V gene (reference sequence). V was shortened by 5 bases and J by 4 bases, with 12 bases between the two germline ends. The CDR3 spans 14 residues.

CDR3 DNA: TGTGCCAGCAGTTTCCAGAGCGGGAGTAAGAATGAGCAGTTCTTC. Translated, it gives CASSFQSGSKNEQFF. J is TRBJ2-1 and V is TRBV27; TRBD2 aligns across 8 bases. The CDR3 is 15 residues long. The germline CDR1 and CDR2 sequences are MNHEY and SMNVEV (reference sequence). V dropped 3 bases and J dropped 7; count of bases not matched to a gene: 8.

This CDR3 is CASSQAGLAGYNEQFF. Written as DNA, the CDR3 is TGCGCCAGCAGCCAAGCTGGGCTAGCGGGGTACAATGAGCAGTTCTTC. V is TRBV4-1 and J is TRBJ2-1; 9 nucleotides agree with TRBD2. The V gene's germline CDR1 is MGHRA and CDR2 YSYEKL. The CDR3 is 16 amino acids. J lost 4 bases, V lost 1 base, and 5 bases had no gene match.

The V call is TRBV10-1, the J call TRBJ2-6; D gene uncertain. Germline V gene data show CDR1 as WNHNN and CDR2 as SYGVQD (reference sequence). V lost 9 bases and J 5 bases, leaving 14 bases between the germline ends. This CDR3 comprises 14 residues. CDR3 in DNA: TGCGCCAGGATCGCACAAAGTCGGGCCAACGTCCTGACTTTC. Translated, it gives CARIAQSRANVLTF.

This rearrangement joins TRBV25-1 to TRBJ1-6; TRBD1 might be the D (5 bases). This CDR3 region has 15 residues. Trimming left V 3 bases short and J 8 bases short, with 14 bases between. The germline V gene has CDR1 MGHDK and CDR2 SYGVNS. The CDR3 nucleotides read TGTGCCAGCAGTGAGCTCGACAGCCGATATTCACCCCTCCACTTT. It translates to CASSELDSRYSPLHF.

The sample holds a few counts of this clone. This chain uses TRBV15 with TRBJ2-6; D gene ambiguous. CDR1 LNHNV and CDR2 YYDKDF come from the germline V gene (reference sequence). This CDR3 spans 16 amino acids. Trimming took 2 bases from V and 7 from J, leaving 15 bases between them. In DNA, the CDR3 is TGTGCCACCAGCAGACCCCTGAGGACCGCCGCCAACGTCCTGACTTTC. Translated: CATSRPLRTAANVLTF.

This clone showed up just once. This chain connects TRBV14 to TRBJ2-3; TRBD1 agrees at 8 bases. Unmatched junction bases numbered 8, after V lost 0 bases and J lost 0 bases. The CDR3 has 18 residues. The V gene's germline CDR1 is SGHDN and CDR2 FVKESK. The CDR3 region is CASSQDDRGSRSTDTQYF. CDR3 nucleotides: TGTGCCAGCAGCCAAGACGACAGGGGCTCTAGGAGCACAGATACGCAGTATTTT.

This clone showed up just once. CDR3 sequence: CASSLAPTADYEQYF. CDR3 nucleotides: TGCGCCAGCAGCTTGGCCCCGACAGCCGACTACGAGCAGTACTTC. The rearrangement uses TRBV5-1 and TRBJ2-7; tentative D call: TRBD1 (5 bases). Germline V gene sequence: CDR1 SGHRS, CDR2 YFSETQ. V gave up 0 bases and J gave up 3 bases, with 13 bases separating them. The CDR3 sequence is 15 residues long.

The V call is TRBV6-6, the J call TRBJ2-7, with 14 bases lining up with TRBD2. This CDR3 region has 15 residues. Germline V gene sequence: CDR1 MNHNY, CDR2 SVGAGI (reference sequence). V dropped 6 bases and J dropped 6; count of bases not matched to a gene: 7. Here the CDR3 DNA reads TGTGCCAGCAGCCTGGGACTAGCGGGAGTAACCGAGCAGTACTTC. Protein sequence: CASSLGLAGVTEQYF.